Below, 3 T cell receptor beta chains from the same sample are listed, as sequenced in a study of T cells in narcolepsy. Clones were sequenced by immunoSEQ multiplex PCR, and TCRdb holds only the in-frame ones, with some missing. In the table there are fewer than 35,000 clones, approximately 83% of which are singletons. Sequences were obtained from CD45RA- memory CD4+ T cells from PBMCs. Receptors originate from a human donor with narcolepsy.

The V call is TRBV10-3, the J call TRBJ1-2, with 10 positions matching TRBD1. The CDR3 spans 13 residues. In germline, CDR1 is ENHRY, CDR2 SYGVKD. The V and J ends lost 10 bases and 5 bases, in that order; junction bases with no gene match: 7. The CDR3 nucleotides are TGTGCCAGCAGGGGACAGGGGAGATATGGCTACACCTTC. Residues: CASRGQGRYGYTF.

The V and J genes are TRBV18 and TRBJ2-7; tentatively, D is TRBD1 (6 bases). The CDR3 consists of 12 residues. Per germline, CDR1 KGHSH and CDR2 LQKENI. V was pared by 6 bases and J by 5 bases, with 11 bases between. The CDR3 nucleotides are TGTGCCAGCTCCACAGGGAAGGACGAGCAGTACTTC. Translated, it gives CASSTGKDEQYF.

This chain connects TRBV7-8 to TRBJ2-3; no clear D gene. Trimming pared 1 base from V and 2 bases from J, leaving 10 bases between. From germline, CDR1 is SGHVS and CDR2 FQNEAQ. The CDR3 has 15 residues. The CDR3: CASSLEVQSTDTQYF. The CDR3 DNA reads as TGTGCCAGCAGCTTAGAGGTCCAATCCACAGATACGCAGTATTTT.